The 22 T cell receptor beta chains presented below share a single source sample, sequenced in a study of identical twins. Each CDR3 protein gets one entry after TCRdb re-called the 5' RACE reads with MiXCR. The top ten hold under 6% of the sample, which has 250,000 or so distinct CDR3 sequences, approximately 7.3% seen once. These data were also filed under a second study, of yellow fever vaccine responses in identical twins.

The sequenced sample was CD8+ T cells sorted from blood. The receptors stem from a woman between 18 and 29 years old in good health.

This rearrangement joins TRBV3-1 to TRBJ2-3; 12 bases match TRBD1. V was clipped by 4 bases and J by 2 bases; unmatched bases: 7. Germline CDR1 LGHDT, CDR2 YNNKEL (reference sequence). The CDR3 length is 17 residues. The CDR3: CASSPRGQGANTDTQYF. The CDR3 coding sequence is TGTGCCAGCAGCCCACGGGGACAGGGGGCGAACACAGATACGCAGTATTTT.

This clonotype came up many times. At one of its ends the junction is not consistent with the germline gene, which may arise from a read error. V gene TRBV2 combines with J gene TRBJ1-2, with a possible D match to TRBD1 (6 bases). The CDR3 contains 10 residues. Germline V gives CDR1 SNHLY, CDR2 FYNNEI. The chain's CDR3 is CASRDRSEIF. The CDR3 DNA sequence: TGTGCCAGCAGAGACAGGTCCGAAATCTTC.

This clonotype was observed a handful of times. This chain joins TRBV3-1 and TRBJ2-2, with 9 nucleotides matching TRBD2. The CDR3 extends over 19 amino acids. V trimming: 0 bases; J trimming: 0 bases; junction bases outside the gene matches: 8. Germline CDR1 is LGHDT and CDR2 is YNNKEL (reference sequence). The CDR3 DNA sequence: TGTGCCAGCAGCCAAGATATCGATGAGCGGGGGGCGAACACCGGGGAGCTGTTTTTT. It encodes CASSQDIDERGANTGELFF.

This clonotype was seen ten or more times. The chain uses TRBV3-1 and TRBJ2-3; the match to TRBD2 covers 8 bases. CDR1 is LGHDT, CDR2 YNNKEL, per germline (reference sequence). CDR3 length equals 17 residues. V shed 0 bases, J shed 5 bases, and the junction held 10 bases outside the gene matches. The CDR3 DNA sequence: TGTGCCAGCAGCCAAGACCTTAGCGGGATCCAGATAGATACGCAGTATTTT. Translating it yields CASSQDLSGIQIDTQYF.

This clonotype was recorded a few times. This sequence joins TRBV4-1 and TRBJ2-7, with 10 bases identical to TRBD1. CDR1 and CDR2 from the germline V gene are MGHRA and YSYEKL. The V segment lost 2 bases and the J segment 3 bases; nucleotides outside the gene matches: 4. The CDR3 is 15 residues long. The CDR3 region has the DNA TGCGCCAGCAGCCAAACCGGGACAGGGGACTACGAGCAGTACTTC. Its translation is CASSQTGTGDYEQYF.

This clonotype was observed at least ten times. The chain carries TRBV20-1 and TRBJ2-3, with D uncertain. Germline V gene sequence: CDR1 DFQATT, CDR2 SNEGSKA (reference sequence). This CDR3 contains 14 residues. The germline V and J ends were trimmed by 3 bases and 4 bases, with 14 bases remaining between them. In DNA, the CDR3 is TGCAGTGCTAGCAGGACCCAGGACGCAGATACGCAGTATTTT. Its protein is CSASRTQDADTQYF.

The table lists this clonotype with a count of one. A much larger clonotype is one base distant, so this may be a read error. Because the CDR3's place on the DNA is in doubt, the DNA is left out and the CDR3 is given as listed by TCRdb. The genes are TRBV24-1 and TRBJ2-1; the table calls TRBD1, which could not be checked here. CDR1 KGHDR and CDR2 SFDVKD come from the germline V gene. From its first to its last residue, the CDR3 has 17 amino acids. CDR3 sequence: CATSDSFGAGAYNELFF.

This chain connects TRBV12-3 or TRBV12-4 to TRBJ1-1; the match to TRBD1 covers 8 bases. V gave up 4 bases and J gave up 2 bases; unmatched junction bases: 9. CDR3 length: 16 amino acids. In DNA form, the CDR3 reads TGTGCCAGCAGTTCCGGGACAGGACCTCTTAACACTGAAGCTTTCTTT. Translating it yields CASSSGTGPLNTEAFF.

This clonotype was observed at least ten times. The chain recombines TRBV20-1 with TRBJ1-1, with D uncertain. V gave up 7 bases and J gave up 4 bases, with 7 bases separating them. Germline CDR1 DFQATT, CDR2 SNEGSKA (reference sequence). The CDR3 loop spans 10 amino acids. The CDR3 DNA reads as TGCAGTGTTTACGGCACTGAAGCTTTCTTT. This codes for CSVYGTEAFF.

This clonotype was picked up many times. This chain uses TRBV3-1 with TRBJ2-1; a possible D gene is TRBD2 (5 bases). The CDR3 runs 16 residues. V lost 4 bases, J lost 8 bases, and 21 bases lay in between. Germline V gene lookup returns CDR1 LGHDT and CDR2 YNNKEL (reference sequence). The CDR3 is CASSLQWDPTRDEQFF. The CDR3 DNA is TGTGCCAGCAGCCTACAGTGGGATCCTACGAGGGATGAGCAGTTCTTC.

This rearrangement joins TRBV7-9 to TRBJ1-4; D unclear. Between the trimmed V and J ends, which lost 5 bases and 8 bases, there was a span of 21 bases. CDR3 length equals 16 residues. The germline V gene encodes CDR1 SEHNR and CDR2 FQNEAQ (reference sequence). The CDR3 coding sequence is TGTGCCAGCAGCACCCGAGGAACCGATGGGCGGGAAAAACTGTTTTTT. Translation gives CASSTRGTDGREKLFF.

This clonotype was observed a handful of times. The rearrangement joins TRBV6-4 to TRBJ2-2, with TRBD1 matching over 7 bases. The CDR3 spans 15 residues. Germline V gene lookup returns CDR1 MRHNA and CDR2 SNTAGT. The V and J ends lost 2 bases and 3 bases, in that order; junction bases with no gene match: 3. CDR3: CASSDRTGDTGELFF. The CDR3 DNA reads TGTGCCAGCAGTGACAGGACAGGCGACACCGGGGAGCTGTTTTTT.

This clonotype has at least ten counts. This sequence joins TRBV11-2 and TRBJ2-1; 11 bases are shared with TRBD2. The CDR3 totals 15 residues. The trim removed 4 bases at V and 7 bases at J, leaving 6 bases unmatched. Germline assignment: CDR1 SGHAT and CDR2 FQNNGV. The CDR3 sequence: CASSYLAGGRNEQFF. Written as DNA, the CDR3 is TGTGCCAGCAGCTATCTAGCGGGGGGCAGGAATGAGCAGTTCTTC.

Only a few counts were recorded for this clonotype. The CDR3 bases are TGTGCCAGCAGCTCGCGCGGGGGCATCTCCTACAATGAGCAGTTCTTC. Translating it yields CASSSRGGISYNEQFF. The J gene is TRBJ2-1, the V gene TRBV7-9; D may be TRBD2 (7 bases). Trimming removed 4 bases from V and 0 bases from J, with 13 bases in between. The CDR3 is made up of 16 amino acids. From germline, CDR1 is SEHNR and CDR2 FQNEAQ (reference sequence).

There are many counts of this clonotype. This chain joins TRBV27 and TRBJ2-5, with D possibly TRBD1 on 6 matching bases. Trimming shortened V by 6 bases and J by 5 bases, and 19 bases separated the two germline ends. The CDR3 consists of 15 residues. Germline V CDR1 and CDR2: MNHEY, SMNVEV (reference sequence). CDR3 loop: CASSPNYRAPETQYF. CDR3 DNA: TGTGCCAGCAGCCCTAACTACAGGGCACCGGAGACCCAGTACTTC.

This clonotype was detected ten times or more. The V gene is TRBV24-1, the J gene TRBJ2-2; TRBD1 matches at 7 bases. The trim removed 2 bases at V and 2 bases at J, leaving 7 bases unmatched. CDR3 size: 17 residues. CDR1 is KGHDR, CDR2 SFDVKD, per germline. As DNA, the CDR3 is TGTGCCACCAGTGATTCCAGGACAGGAACTAACACCGGGGAGCTGTTTTTT. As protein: CATSDSRTGTNTGELFF.

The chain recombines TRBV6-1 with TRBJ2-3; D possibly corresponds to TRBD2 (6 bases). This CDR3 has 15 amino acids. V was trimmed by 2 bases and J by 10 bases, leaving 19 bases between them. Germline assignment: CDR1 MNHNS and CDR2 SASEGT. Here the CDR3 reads CASSESPLGGGPQYF. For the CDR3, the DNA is TGTGCCAGCAGTGAAAGCCCCCTGGGGGGTGGGCCGCAGTATTTT.

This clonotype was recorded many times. The CDR3 reads CASSSIPSGIEETQYF. The CDR3 DNA follows: TGCGCCAGCAGCTCCATCCCTAGCGGGATTGAAGAGACCCAGTACTTC. V usage is TRBV5-1 and J usage is TRBJ2-5; the match to TRBD2 covers 9 bases. CDR1 and CDR2 (germline): SGHRS, YFSETQ. The length of the CDR3 is 16 residues. V trimming: 3 bases; J trimming: 3 bases; junction bases outside the gene matches: 9.

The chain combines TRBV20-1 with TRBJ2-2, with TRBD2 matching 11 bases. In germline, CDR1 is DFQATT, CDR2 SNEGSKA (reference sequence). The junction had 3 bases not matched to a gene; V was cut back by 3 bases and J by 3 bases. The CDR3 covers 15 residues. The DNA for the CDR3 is TGCAGTGCTAGTGTACTAGCGGGGGACACCGGGGAGCTGTTTTTT. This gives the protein CSASVLAGDTGELFF.

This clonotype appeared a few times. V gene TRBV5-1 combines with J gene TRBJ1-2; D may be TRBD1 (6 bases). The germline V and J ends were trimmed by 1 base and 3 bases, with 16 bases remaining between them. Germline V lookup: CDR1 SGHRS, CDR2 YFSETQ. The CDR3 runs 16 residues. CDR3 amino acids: CASSLLADSIHYGYTF. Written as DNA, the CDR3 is TGCGCCAGCAGCTTGTTAGCGGACAGTATACACTATGGCTACACCTTC.

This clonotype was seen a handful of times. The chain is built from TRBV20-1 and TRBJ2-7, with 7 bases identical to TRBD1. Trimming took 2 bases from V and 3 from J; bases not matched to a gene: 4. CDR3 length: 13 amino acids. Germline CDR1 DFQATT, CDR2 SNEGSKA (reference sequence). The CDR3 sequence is CSARLGTDYEQYV. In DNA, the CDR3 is TGCAGTGCTAGACTGGGGACAGACTACGAGCAGTACGTC.

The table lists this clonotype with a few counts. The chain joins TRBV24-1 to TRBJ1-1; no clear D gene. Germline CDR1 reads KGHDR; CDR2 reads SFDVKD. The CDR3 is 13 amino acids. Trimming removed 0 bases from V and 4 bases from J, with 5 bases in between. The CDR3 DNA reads TGTGCCACCAGTGATTTGTGGGGCACTGAAGCTTTCTTT. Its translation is CATSDLWGTEAFF.